Detailed here is one T cell receptor beta chain. These data originate in a study of blood T cell repertoires in COVID-19. Study details: COVID-19 samples collected from the United States, Italy and Spain covered acute and convalescent phases.

Per the original methods: Researchers report that nucleated cell counts were estimated from reference gene primer amplification. Clones were sequenced by immunoSEQ multiplex PCR, and TCRdb holds only the in-frame ones, with some missing. V, J and clone size derive from that table, while D and trimming were established from the DNA sequence. Of about 100,000 clones in the sample, around four fifths were seen once. Germline assignment: CDR1 SGHTA and CDR2 FQGNSA. With 5 bases removed from V and 4 bases from J, the gap between germline ends came to 17 bases. CDR3 length: 15 residues. The TCR originated in a man between 65 and 80 years old with active or convalescent COVID-19. Material for sequencing was peripheral blood. V and J are TRBV7-2 and TRBJ1-2, with D possibly matching TRBD1 (6 bases). The CDR3 is CASSPQGHSSYGYTF. The CDR3 DNA follows: TGTGCCAGCAGCCCCCAGGGGCATAGTAGCTATGGCTACACCTTC.